What follows are 14 T cell receptor beta chains derived from one specimen sequenced in a study of blood T cell repertoires in COVID-19. This table comes from immunoSEQ multiplex PCR, and its TCRdb copy is limited to in-frame clones, with some not included. The sample yields 31,000 or so clones, 86% seen once. What was sequenced was peripheral blood. The receptors were gathered from a human donor with active COVID-19. The donor label of this sample is uncertain.

This clone was recorded only once. The chain links TRBV6-1 to TRBJ1-5; D not certain. The germline CDR1 and CDR2 sequences are MNHNS and SASEGT. Trimming left V 3 bases short and J 7 bases short, with 10 bases between. This CDR3 spans 13 amino acids. CDR3: CASSDNWEQPQHF. CDR3 coding DNA: TGTGCCAGCAGTGATAATTGGGAGCAGCCCCAGCATTTT.

J is TRBJ2-5 and V is TRBV9; TRBD2 agrees at 7 bases. The V segment lost 0 bases and the J segment 2 bases; nucleotides outside the gene matches: 4. The CDR3 sequence is 15 residues long. Germline V lookup: CDR1 SGDLS, CDR2 YYNGEE. CDR3 sequence reads: CASSVAGGTQETQYF. Here the CDR3 DNA reads TGTGCCAGCAGCGTAGCGGGGGGAACACAAGAGACCCAGTACTTC.

V is TRBV7-2 and J is TRBJ2-1; D is ambiguous. The germline CDR1 and CDR2 sequences are SGHTA and FQGNSA. This CDR3 region has 15 residues. The V end lost 2 bases, the J end lost 0 bases, and 8 bases lay between the germline ends. CDR3 sequence reads: CASSLSRSSYNEQFF. The CDR3 region has the DNA TGTGCCAGCAGCTTATCTAGGAGCTCCTACAATGAGCAGTTCTTC.

The count of this clone is one. The chain carries TRBV3-1 (or the pseudogene TRBV3-2) and TRBJ2-3, with TRBD1 matching 10 bases. There are 16 residues in the CDR3. Germline values: CDR1 LGHDT, CDR2 YNNKEL (reference sequence). Losses at the gene ends were 3 bases for V and 5 bases for J; bases not matched to a gene: 8. CDR3 loop: CASSQPRTGGLDTQYF. DNA for the CDR3: TGTGCCAGCAGCCAGCCTCGGACAGGGGGACTAGATACGCAGTATTTT.

This clone was seen a handful of times. The chain links TRBV19 to TRBJ2-6; tentatively, D is TRBD2 (5 bases). This CDR3 has 17 amino acids. In germline, CDR1 is LNHDA, CDR2 SQIVND (reference sequence). Trimming stripped 6 bases from V and 2 bases from J, with 17 bases between. CDR3 DNA: TGTGCCAGTAGGGACGATCGCTCGAGGGCTGGGGCCAACGTCCTGACTTTC. This gives the protein CASRDDRSRAGANVLTF.

This clone was recorded a few times. The chain recombines TRBV18 with TRBJ1-1; no reliable D call. Trimming pared 2 bases from V and 1 base from J, leaving 11 bases between. Germline V CDR1 and CDR2: KGHSH, LQKENI. The CDR3 contains 15 residues. The chain's CDR3 is CASSPSRTTNTEAFF. The DNA of the CDR3 is TGTGCCAGCTCACCAAGTCGAACAACGAACACTGAAGCTTTCTTT.

The chain employs TRBV11-3 and TRBJ1-2; TRBD1 matches 8 bases. J lost 6 bases, V lost 5 bases, and 11 bases had no gene match. Per germline, CDR1 SGHNT and CDR2 YENEEA. This CDR3 spans 15 amino acids. The DNA for the CDR3 is TGTGCCAGCAGCACCCCAATGACAGGGGAGCATGGCTACACCTTC. It translates to CASSTPMTGEHGYTF.

This rearrangement joins TRBV11-3 to TRBJ2-3, with D tentatively TRBD2 (5 bases). Trimming stripped 1 base from V and 3 bases from J, with 11 bases between. The CDR3 contains 15 residues. The germline CDR1 and CDR2 sequences are SGHNT and YENEEA. For the CDR3, the DNA is TGTGCCAGCAGCTTAGCGGGGAGTGGGACAGATACGCAGTATTTT. Translating it yields CASSLAGSGTDTQYF.

The V and J genes are TRBV4-2 and TRBJ2-1; TRBD1 matches at 9 bases. This CDR3 has 14 amino acids. V was pared by 0 bases and J by 6 bases, with 0 bases of the junction left unmatched. The germline V gene encodes CDR1 LGHNA and CDR2 YNFKEQ. The CDR3 here is CASSQETGGNEQFF. CDR3 nucleotide sequence: TGTGCCAGCAGCCAAGAGACAGGGGGCAATGAGCAGTTCTTC.

The chain uses TRBV19 and TRBJ2-7; maybe TRBD2 (6 bases). The CDR3 totals 14 residues. The germline CDR1 and CDR2 sequences are LNHDA and SQIVND (reference sequence). Between the trimmed V and J ends, which lost 1 base and 4 bases, there was a span of 11 bases. The chain's CDR3 is CASSIGGERYEQYF. CDR3 sequence (DNA): TGTGCCAGTAGTATAGGCGGGGAACGATACGAGCAGTACTTC.

V and J are TRBV5-3 and TRBJ1-6; D may be TRBD1 (5 bases). TRBV5-3 is recorded as an ORF, its role being uncertain. Trimming shortened V by 0 bases and J by 0 bases, and 13 bases separated the two germline ends. The CDR3 contains 18 residues. The CDR3 is CARSLDTGIGSYNSPLHF. The CDR3 DNA sequence: TGTGCCAGAAGCTTGGACACAGGAATTGGCTCCTATAATTCACCCCTCCACTTT.

The chain has TRBV6-5 and TRBJ2-1, with TRBD2 identical over 14 bases. V lost 6 bases to trimming and J lost 10 bases; unmatched junction nucleotides: 5. Germline-derived CDR1 and CDR2 are MNHEY and SVGAGI. The CDR3 covers 14 residues. CDR3 sequence reads: CASRTSGRAVEQFF. The CDR3 DNA reads as TGTGCCAGCAGGACTAGCGGGAGGGCCGTCGAGCAGTTCTTC.

The CDR3 is CASSLEIRGANTEAFF. CDR3 in DNA: TGTGCCAGCAGCTTAGAGATTCGGGGGGCCAACACTGAAGCTTTCTTT. The chain uses TRBV11-2 and TRBJ1-1, with D possibly matching TRBD1 (6 bases). The CDR3 covers 16 residues. Germline V gene sequence: CDR1 SGHAT, CDR2 FQNNGV. V lost 0 bases, J lost 2 bases, and 13 bases lay in between.

The J gene is TRBJ2-2, the V gene TRBV19; tentative D call: TRBD1 (5 bases). The CDR3 has 14 residues. Trimming removed 9 bases at V and 2 bases at J, with 13 bases between. CDR1 LNHDA and CDR2 SQIVND come from the germline V gene (reference sequence). The CDR3 protein is CARPTESNTGELFF. In DNA form, the CDR3 reads TGTGCCAGACCGACAGAGTCAAACACCGGGGAGCTGTTTTTT.